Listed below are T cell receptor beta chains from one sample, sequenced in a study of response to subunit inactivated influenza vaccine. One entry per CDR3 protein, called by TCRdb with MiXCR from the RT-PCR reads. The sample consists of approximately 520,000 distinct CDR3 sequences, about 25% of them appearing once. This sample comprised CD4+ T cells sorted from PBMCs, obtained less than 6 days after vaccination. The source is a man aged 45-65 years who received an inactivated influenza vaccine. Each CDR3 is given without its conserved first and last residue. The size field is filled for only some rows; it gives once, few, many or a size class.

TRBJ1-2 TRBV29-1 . SVAAGNYGYT
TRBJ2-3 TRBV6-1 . ASREPARDTQY
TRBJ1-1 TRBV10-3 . AISPKSNTEAF
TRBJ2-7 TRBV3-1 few ASTAGQGFGEQY
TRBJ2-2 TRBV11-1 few ASSPRKVSNTGELF
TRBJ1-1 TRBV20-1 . SADPKRDSYTEAF
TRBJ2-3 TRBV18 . ASTPDPRVTFTDTQY
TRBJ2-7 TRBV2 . ASSECFLGQGLWEQY
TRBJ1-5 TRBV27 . ASSGGALNQPQH
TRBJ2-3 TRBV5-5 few ASILEVGADTQY
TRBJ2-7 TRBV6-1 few ASRDTDRMAYEQY
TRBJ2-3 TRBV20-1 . SAIRIGTSNTDTQY
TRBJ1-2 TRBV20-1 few SASDRDGNYGYT
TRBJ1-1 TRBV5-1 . ASSFGLQAPSNTEAF
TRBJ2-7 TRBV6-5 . ASSYTTGLAEGNEQY
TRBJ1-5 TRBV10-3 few AITGQSNQPQH
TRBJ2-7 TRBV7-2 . ASSFQRGASYEQY
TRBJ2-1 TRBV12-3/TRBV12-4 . ASSFSGFYEQF
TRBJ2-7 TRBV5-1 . ASSPRDRIYEQY
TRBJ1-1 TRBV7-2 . ASSQPQDSEAF
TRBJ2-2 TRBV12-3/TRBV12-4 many ASSLRQGGTGELF
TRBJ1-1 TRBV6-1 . ASRRIRNTEAF
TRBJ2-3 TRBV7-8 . ASSLRRLAGADTQY
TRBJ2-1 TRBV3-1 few ASSPNSASGSDNEQF
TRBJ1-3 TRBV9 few ASSSRDRGLGNTIY
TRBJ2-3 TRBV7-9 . ASSPGLAGRDTQY
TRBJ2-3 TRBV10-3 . DIRSGQFSTDTQY
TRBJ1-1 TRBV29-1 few SAGSHRMNTEAF
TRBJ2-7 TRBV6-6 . ASTRGGGYEQY
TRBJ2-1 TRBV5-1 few ASSLGSGTGNEQF
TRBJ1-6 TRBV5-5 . ASSFSGYNNSPLH
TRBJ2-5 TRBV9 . ASSVRTSGGKETQY
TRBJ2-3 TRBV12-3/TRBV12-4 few ASSLTFTQY
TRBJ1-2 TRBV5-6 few ASSLGQINYGYT
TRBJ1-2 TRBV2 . ASSVEQGAYGYT
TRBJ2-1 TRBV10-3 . AISESAGLVKVVQF
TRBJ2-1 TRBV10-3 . AISESILAGDEQF
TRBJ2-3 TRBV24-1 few ATSDPEREGNTQY
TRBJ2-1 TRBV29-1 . SAFGRTYNEQF
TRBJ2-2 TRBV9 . ASSIPGTLGTGELF
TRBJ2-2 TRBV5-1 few ASSLVQGNSGELF
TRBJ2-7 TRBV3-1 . ASSQGPSGRYEQY
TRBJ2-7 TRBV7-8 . ASSWGAGAISYEQY
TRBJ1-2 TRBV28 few ASSLEGDGYT
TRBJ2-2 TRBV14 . ASSQVRIRREDTGELF
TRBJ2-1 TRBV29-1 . SGETYNEQF
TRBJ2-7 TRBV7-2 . ASAGLSSYEQY
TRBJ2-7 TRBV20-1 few SATRDPYEQY
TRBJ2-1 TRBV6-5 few ASSYRTSGSSDEQF